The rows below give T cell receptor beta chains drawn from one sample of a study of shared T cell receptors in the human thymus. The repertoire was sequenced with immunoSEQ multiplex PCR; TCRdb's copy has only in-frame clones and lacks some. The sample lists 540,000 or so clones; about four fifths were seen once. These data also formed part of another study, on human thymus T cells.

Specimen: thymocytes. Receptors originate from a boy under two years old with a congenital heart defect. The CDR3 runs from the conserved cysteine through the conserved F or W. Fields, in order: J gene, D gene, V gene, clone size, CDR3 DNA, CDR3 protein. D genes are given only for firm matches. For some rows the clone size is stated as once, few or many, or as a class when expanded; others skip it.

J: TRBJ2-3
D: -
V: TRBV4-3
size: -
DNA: TGCGCCAGCAGCCAAGACCATCAGGGGCCAGATACGCAGTATTTT
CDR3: CASSQDHQGPDTQYF

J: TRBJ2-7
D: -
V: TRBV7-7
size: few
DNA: TGTGCCAGCAGCCTAACGGGGGTTGACGAGCAGTACTTC
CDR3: CASSLTGVDEQYF

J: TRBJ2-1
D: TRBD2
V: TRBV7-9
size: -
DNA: TGTGCCAGCAGTCCCGACTGGCGGGAGGAAAGGTACAATGAGCAGTTCTTC
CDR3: CASSPDWREERYNEQFF

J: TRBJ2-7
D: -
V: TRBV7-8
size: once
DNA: TGTGCCAGCAGCCAGCGTCCGCACGAGCAGTACTTC
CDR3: CASSQRPHEQYF

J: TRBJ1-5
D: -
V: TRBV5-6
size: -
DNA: TGTGCCAGCAGCGTGGGAGGATATAGCAATCAGCCCCAGCATTTT
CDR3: CASSVGGYSNQPQHF

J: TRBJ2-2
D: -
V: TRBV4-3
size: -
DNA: TGCGCCAGCAGCCAGATAGGACTTAGTGGTCCCGGGGAGCTGTTTTTT
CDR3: CASSQIGLSGPGELFF

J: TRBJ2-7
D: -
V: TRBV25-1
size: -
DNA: TGTGCCAGGTTGGAGGGAACTCGATCCTACGAGCAGTACTTC
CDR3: CARLEGTRSYEQYF

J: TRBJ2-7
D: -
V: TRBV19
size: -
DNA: TGTGCCAGTACAAGGGCAGGGGACTACGAGCAGTACTTC
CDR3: CASTRAGDYEQYF

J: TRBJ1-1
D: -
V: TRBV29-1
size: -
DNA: TGCAGCGTTGGGACACAAGAAGCTTTCTTT
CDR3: CSVGTQEAFF

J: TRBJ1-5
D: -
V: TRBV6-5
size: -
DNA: TGTGCCAGCAGTCCGCACGGGGTTGATCAGCCCCAGCATTTT
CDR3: CASSPHGVDQPQHF

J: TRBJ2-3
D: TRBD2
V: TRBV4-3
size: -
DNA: TGCGCCAGCAGCCAATCCGGTGGGCGGGGGGACACAGATACGCAGTATTTT
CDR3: CASSQSGGRGDTDTQYF

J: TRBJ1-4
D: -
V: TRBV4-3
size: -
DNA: TGCGCCAGCAGCCAAGATTGTGCCGTCAGGTCATTGTTTTTT
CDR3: CASSQDCAVRSLFF

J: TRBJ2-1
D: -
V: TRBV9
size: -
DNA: TGTGCCAGCAGCGTAGTACGGGATCCATATGGGGAGCAGTTCTTC
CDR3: CASSVVRDPYGEQFF

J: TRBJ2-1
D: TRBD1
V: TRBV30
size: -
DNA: TGTGCCTGGACAACCCGACAGGGGGCCTGGAATGAGCAGTTCTTC
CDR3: CAWTTRQGAWNEQFF

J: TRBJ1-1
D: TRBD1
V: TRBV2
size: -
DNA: TGTGCCCCCGGGCGGGACAGGGGGCAGGGGACTGAAGCTTTCTTT
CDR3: CAPGRDRGQGTEAFF

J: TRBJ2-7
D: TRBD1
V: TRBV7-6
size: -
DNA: TGTGCCAGCAGCCCGGACAGGTTCTACGAGCAGTACTTC
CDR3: CASSPDRFYEQYF

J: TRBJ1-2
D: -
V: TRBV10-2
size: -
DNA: TGCGCCAGCACCACCAGCGGGACCCGGTATGGCTACACCTTC
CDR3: CASTTSGTRYGYTF

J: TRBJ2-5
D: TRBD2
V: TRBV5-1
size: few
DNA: TGCGCCAGCAGCCAACCGGGACTAGCGGGAGCGGACCAAGAGACCCAGTACTTC
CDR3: CASSQPGLAGADQETQYF

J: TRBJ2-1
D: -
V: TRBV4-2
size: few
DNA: TGTGCCAGCAGCCAAGATTTAGCGGTGCACAATGAGCAGTTCTTC
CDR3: CASSQDLAVHNEQFF

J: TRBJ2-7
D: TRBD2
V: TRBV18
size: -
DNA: TGTGCCAGCTCATCCCCGGGACTAGCGGTCACCTCTCTTCCCTACGAGCAGTACTTC
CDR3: CASSSPGLAVTSLPYEQYF

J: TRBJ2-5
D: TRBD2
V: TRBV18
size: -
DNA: TGTGCCAGCTCACCCGGGACTAGCGGGAGACAAGAGACCCAGTACTTC
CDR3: CASSPGTSGRQETQYF

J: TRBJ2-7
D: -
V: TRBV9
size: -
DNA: TGTGCCAGCAGCGTAGAAGGGGACGAGCAGTACTTC
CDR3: CASSVEGDEQYF

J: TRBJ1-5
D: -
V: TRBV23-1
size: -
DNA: TGCGCCTCCACCCAGGTGAGCAATCAGCCCCAGCATTTT
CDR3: CASTQVSNQPQHF

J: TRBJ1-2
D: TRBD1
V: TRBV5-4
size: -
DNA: TGTGCCAGCAGCCCGTGGGACAGGGAAGATGACTATGGCTACACCTTC
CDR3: CASSPWDREDDYGYTF

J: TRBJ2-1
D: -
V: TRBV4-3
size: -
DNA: TGCGCCAGCAGCCAAGGCCCGGAGGGGGCCCACTACAATGAGCAGTTCTTC
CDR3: CASSQGPEGAHYNEQFF

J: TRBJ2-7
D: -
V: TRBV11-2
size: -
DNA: TGTGCCAGCAGCTTTCCCCCCGAAGAAACCCGGGTGGAGCAGTACTTC
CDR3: CASSFPPEETRVEQYF

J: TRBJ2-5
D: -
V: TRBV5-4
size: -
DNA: TGTGCCAGCAGCGACTCCGAGGGACAAGAGACCCAGTACTTC
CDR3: CASSDSEGQETQYF

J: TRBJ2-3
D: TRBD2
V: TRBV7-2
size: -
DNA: TGTGCCAGCATCGACTTGGATAGCGGGGTGAAGGATAGCACAGATACGCAGTATTTT
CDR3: CASIDLDSGVKDSTDTQYF

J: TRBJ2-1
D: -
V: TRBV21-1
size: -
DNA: TGTGCCAGCAGCAAAGTTCGAGCGGGAGGAATAAATGAGCAGTTCTTC
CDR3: CASSKVRAGGINEQFF

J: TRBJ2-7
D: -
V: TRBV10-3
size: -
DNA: TGTGCCATCAGTGAGATTAGTTGTAAGGAGCAGTACTTC
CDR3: CAISEISCKEQYF

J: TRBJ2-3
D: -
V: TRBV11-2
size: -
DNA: TGTGCCAGCAGCTTAAAGACGGGAAGTAACACAGATACGCAGTATTTT
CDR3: CASSLKTGSNTDTQYF

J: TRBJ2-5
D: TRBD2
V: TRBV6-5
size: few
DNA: TGTGCCAGCAGTTACTCGGGGGGAGGGCAAGAGACCCAGTACTTC
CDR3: CASSYSGGGQETQYF

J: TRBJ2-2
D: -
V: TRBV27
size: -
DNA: TGTGCCAGCAGAGAAAAATCGACCCCGGAGGTACACATGAACACCGGGGAGCTGTTTTTT
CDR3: CASREKSTPEVHMNTGELFF

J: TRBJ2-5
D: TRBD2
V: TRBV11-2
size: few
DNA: TGTGCCAGCAGCTCCGGACTAGCGGATAAAAAGAAAGAGACCCAGTACTTC
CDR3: CASSSGLADKKKETQYF

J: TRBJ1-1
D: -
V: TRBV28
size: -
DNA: TGTGCCAGCAGTTTGGTAGGGGCACTGAACACTGAAGCTTTCTTT
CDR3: CASSLVGALNTEAFF

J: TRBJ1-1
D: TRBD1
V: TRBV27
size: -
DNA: TGTGCCAGCAGTTTATCCCGTGACCAACACACAGGGGGCGGTAACACTGAAGCTTTCTTT
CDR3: CASSLSRDQHTGGGNTEAFF

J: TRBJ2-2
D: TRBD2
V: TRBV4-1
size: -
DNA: TGCGCCAGCAGCCATGGAGGGAATAGACGGGAGGGCCCAGGCACCGGGGAGCTGTTTTTT
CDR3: CASSHGGNRREGPGTGELFF

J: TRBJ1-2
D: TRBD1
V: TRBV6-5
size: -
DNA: TGTGCCAGCACCCGATCAGGGGGCTATGGCTACACCTTC
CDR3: CASTRSGGYGYTF

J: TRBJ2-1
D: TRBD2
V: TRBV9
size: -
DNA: TGTGCCAGCAGCGTAACTAGCGGGAGTAGGTACAATGAGCAGTTCTTC
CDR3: CASSVTSGSRYNEQFF

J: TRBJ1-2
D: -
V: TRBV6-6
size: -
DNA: TGTGCCAGCAGATTACAGTGGGAGTATGGCTACACCTTC
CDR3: CASRLQWEYGYTF

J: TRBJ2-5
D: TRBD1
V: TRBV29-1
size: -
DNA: TGCAGCGTCGCCGGGACAGCTCAAGAGACCCAGTACTTC
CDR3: CSVAGTAQETQYF

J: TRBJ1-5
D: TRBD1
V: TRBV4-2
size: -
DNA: TGTGCCAGCGACCTTACAGGGGGCCATCAGCCCCAGCATTTT
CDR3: CASDLTGGHQPQHF

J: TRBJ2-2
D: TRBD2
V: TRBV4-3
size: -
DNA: TGCGCCAACAGCCAAGAGGGAACTAGCGGGCATTCGAACACCGGGGAGCTGTTTTTT
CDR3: CANSQEGTSGHSNTGELFF

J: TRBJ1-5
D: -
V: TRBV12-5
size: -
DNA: TGTGCTAGTGGTTTGGCGGGGGCAGGGAGGGAGAGCAATCAGCCCCAGCATTTT
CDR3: CASGLAGAGRESNQPQHF

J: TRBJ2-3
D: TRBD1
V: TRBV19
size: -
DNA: TGTGCCAGTAGTCTCCCGGGCAGGGGGCTTCATACAGATACGCAGTATTTT
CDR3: CASSLPGRGLHTDTQYF

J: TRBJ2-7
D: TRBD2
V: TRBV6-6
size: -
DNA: TGTGCCAGCAGACCGACTAGCGGGGATTCCTACGAGCAGTACTTC
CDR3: CASRPTSGDSYEQYF

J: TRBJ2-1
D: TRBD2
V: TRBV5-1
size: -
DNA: TGCGCCAGCAGCTTCTGGACTAGCGGGAGAGTCTACAATGAGCAGTTCTTC
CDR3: CASSFWTSGRVYNEQFF

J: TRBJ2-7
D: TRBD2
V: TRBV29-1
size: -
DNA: TGCAGCGGCGATAGCGGGAAGGGCGAGCAGTACTTC
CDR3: CSGDSGKGEQYF

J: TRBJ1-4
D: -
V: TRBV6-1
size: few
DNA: TGTGCCAGCATCCTCGGGGGGGGAGGTGAAAAACTGTTTTTT
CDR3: CASILGGGGEKLFF

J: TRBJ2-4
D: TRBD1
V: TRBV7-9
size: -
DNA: TGTGCCAGCAGCCCCGACAGGGGGATTCAGTACTTC
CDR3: CASSPDRGIQYF

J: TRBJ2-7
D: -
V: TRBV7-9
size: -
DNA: TGTGCCAGCGGGGCGGCAAAGATCCACGAGCAGTACTTC
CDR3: CASGAAKIHEQYF

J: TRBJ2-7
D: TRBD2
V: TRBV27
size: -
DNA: TGTGCCAGCAGTAGACTAGCGGGACCCTACGAGCAGTACTTC
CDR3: CASSRLAGPYEQYF

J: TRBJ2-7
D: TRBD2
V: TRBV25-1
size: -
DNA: TGTGCCAGCAGTGAACAGGGCGGGAGTAAGTACGAGCAGTACTTC
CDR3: CASSEQGGSKYEQYF

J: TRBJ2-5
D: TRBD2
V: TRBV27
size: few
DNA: TGTGCCAGCAGTCCCAGCCCTAGCGGGAGAGAGACCCAGTACTTC
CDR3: CASSPSPSGRETQYF

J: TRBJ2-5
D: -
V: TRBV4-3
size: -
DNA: TGCGCCAGCAGCCAAGTGTGGGCTAGCTCGAAGACCCAGTACTTC
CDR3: CASSQVWASSKTQYF

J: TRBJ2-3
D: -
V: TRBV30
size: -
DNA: TGTGCCTGGAGTGTATTGAGATCGGAGTATTTT
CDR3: CAWSVLRSEYF

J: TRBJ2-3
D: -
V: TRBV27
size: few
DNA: TGTGCCAGGGCGGCCGGCCTCGAGCCAGATACGCAGTATTTT
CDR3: CARAAGLEPDTQYF